This TCR beta chain was captured by sequencing in a study of shared clonotypes between healthy human individuals. General observations from the study: Among the subsets, naive ones generally showed larger estimated richness than memory ones.

Method: immunoSEQ multiplex PCR; TCRdb's copy keeps in-frame clones and lacks some. This table holds a few hundred thousand clones, 50% to 80% found once. This clone was seen only a few times. Antigen specificity is unknown. Sequenced material: memory CD4+ T cells sorted from blood. Subset here: CD45RA-negative fraction. This sequence originates from a man aged 25 to 40 in good health.

Here the CDR3 reads CASSIESYPNEKLFF. CDR3 in DNA: TGTGCCAGTAGTATCGAAAGTTACCCTAATGAAAAACTGTTTTTT. V gene TRBV19 combines with J gene TRBJ1-4; D is ambiguous. The CDR3 length is 15 residues. The ends were cut back, 3 bases at V and 3 bases at J, with 11 bases in the middle. Per the germline V gene, CDR1 is LNHDA and CDR2 is SQIVND (reference sequence).